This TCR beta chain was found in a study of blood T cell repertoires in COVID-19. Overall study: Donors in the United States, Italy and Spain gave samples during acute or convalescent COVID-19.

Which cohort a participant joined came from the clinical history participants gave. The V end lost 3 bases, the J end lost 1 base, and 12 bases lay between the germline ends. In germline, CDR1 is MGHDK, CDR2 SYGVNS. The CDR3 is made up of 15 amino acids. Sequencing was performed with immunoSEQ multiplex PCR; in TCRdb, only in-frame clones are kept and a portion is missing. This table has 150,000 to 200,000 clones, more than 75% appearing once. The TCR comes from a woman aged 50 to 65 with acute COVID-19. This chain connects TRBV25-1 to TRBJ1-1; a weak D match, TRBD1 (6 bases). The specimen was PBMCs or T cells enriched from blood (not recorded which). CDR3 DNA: TGTGCCAGCAGTGACCAGACAGGCCCGAACACTGAAGCTTTCTTT. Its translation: CASSDQTGPNTEAFF.